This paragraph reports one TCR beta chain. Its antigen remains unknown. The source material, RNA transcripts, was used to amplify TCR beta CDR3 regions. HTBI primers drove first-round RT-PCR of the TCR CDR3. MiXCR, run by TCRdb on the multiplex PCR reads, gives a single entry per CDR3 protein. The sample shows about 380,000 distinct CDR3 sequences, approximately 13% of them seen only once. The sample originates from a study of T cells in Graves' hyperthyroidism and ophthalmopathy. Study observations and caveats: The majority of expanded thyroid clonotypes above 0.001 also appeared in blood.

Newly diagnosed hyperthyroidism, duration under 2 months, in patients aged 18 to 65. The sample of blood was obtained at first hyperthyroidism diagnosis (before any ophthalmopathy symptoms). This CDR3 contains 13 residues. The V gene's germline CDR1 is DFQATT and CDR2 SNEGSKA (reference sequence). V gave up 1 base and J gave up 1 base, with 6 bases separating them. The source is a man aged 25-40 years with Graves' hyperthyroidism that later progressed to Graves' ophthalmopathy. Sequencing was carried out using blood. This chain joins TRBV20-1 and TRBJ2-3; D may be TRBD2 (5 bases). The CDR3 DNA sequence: TGCAGTGCTAGAGGAGGGCGCACAGATACGCAGTATTTT. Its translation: CSARGGRTDTQYF.